Detailed here is one T cell receptor beta chain. TCR beta sequences were obtained from blood CD8+ and CD4+ T cells. This record comes from a study of CD8 T cells in Susac syndrome. With random hexamers, reverse transcription was performed on roughly 0.45 to 1 ug of RNA. The immunoSEQ assay covered 54 Vbeta and 13 Jbeta segments for CDR3. TCRdb ran MiXCR on the immunoSEQ multiplex PCR reads and lists one entry per CDR3 protein. In the table there are around 280,000 distinct CDR3 sequences, approximately 85% of which are singletons. This CDR3 spans 15 amino acids. Germline-derived CDR1 and CDR2 are MNHEY and SMNVEV (reference sequence). V was trimmed by 3 bases and J by 3 bases, leaving 15 bases between them.

The origin of this receptor is a human donor with multiple sclerosis. Sequencing was carried out using CD8+ T cells from PBMCs. This rearrangement joins TRBV27 to TRBJ2-7; D is perhaps TRBD1 (5 bases). This CDR3 reads CASSLTSGAFYEQYF. CDR3 nucleotide sequence: TGTGCCAGCAGTTTGACCAGTGGGGCTTTCTACGAGCAGTACTTC.